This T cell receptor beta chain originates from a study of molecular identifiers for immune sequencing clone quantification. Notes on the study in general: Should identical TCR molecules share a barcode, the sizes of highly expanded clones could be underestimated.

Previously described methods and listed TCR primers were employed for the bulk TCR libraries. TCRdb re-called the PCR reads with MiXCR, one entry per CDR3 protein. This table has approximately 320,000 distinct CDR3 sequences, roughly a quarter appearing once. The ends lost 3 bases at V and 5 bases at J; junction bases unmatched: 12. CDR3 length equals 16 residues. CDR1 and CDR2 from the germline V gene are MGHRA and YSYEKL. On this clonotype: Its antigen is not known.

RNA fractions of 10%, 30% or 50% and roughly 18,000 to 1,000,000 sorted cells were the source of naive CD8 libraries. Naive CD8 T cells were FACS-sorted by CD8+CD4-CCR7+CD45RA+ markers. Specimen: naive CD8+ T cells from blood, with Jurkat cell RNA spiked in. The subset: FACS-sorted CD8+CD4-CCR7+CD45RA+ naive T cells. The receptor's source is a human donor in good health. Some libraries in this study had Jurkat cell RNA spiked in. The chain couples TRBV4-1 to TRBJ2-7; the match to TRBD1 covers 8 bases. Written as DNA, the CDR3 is TGCGCCAGCAGCCATCCGCGACAGGGGATAAACCACGAGCAGTACTTC. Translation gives CASSHPRQGINHEQYF.